These T cell receptor beta chains were read from a single sample in a study of beta chain features in type 1 diabetes. The protocol was immunoSEQ multiplex PCR, while the TCRdb copy is restricted to in-frame clones and leaves out a portion. The sample records fewer than 250,000 clones, over 7.5% being singletons. Input material: naive CD4+ T cells from blood. Receptors were obtained from a woman between 18 and 30 years old in good health. Each CDR3 is given with its conserved first and last residue. Fields, in order: D gene, clone size, V gene, J gene, CDR3 DNA, CDR3 protein. D genes are given only for firm matches. The size entry is marked missing in some rows and otherwise reads once, few, many or a size class.

-	few	TRBV7-8	TRBJ1-1	TGTGCCAGCAGCTTAGGGGTACAGGGCCACACTGAAGCTTTCTTT	CASSLGVQGHTEAFF
-	-	TRBV9	TRBJ1-2	TGTGCCAGCAGCGTGGCAGGGTTAACTAACTATGGCTACACCTTC	CASSVAGLTNYGYTF
-	few	TRBV5-1	TRBJ1-5	TGCGCCAGCAGCCGACACCGGGGGAATAGCAATCAGCCCCAGCATTTT	CASSRHRGNSNQPQHF
-	few	TRBV7-2	TRBJ2-3	TGTGCCAGCAGCTTAGCCAGAAGTTTAGATACGCAGTATTTT	CASSLARSLDTQYF
TRBD1	-	TRBV5-1	TRBJ2-7	TGCGCCAGCAGCTATGGGGACAGGGGGGAAGAGCAGTACTTC	CASSYGDRGEEQYF
-	-	TRBV18	TRBJ2-7	TGTGCCAGCTCAGGTGCAGGGGCCCCCTACGAGCAGTACTTC	CASSGAGAPYEQYF
TRBD1	few	TRBV18	TRBJ1-1	TGTGCCAGCTCACACCGGGACAGGGAGTTTGAGGGGCCGAACACTGAAGCTTTCTTT	CASSHRDREFEGPNTEAFF
TRBD1	few	TRBV7-9	TRBJ2-2	TGTGCCAGCAGCTTAGCCTTACAGGGGGCCTACACCGGGGAGCTGTTTTTT	CASSLALQGAYTGELFF
TRBD1	-	TRBV5-1	TRBJ1-5	TGCGCCAGCAGTACGGGACAGGGGAGAGATCAGCCCCAGCATTTT	CASSTGQGRDQPQHF
-	few	TRBV7-2	TRBJ2-1	TGTGCCAGCAGCCAAGCGGCGGAACCCTACAATGAGCAGTTCTTC	CASSQAAEPYNEQFF
-	many	TRBV7-9	TRBJ1-2	TGTGCCAGCAGCTCTCTAGAGGATGGCTACACCTTC	CASSSLEDGYTF
-	few	TRBV6-6	TRBJ2-2	TGTGCCAGCACCCCAACGAACACCGGGGAGCTGTTTTTT	CASTPTNTGELFF
-	-	TRBV2	TRBJ2-7	TGTGCCAGCACTCGGGAGACCTACGAGCAGTACTTC	CASTRETYEQYF
TRBD2	-	TRBV30	TRBJ2-4	TGTGCCTGGAGTTTGAGCGGGAGTATCGCCAAAAACATTCAGTACTTC	CAWSLSGSIAKNIQYF
TRBD2	few	TRBV7-2	TRBJ2-2	TGTGCCAGCAGCTATCCGGGACTAGCGGGAGTTGGCACCGGGGAGCTGTTTTTT	CASSYPGLAGVGTGELFF
TRBD1	-	TRBV30	TRBJ1-3	TGTGCCTGGAGCATCTCCGGGACAGGGTCCCCTGGAAACACCATATATTTT	CAWSISGTGSPGNTIYF